The present TCR beta chain was sequenced within a study of Graves' ophthalmopathy and Graves' hyperthyroidism. Study results and caveats: Among thyroid clonotypes expanded above 0.001 frequency, most also appeared in blood. Predictions made by the model for ophthalmopathy progression reached over 55% sensitivity and about 72% specificity.

Remarks on this clonotype: Its specificity is not known.

The CDR3 has 15 amino acids. The V end lost 5 bases, the J end lost 3 bases, and 16 bases lay between the germline ends. RNA transcripts were the template, and TCR beta CDR3 regions were amplified from them. RT-PCR with HTBI primers came first, then second-round multiplex PCR. From the multiplex PCR reads, TCRdb called clonotypes with MiXCR, one entry per CDR3 protein. The sample lists 600,000 to 650,000 distinct CDR3 sequences, about a fifth occurring once. Sequencing used peripheral blood. The V call is TRBV12-3 or TRBV12-4, the J call TRBJ1-2; D not certain. The receptor comes from a woman aged 18-30 years with stable Graves' hyperthyroidism. Some clones in this sample may be carry-over from other donors' samples. DNA of the CDR3: TGTGCCAGCAGTCCCTCCCACAGACGGGACTATGGCTACACCTTC. This gives the protein CASSPSHRRDYGYTF.